This T cell receptor beta chain was recovered during a study of cytomegalovirus exposure and HLA in healthy donors. It was the roughly 130-subject validation cohort, separate from the roughly 700-subject first cohort, to which the donors belonged. This CDR3 comprises 16 residues. Trimming stripped 4 bases from V and 4 bases from J, with 19 bases between. CDR1 is MGHRA and CDR2 is YSYEKL in the germline V gene. The assay was immunoSEQ multiplex PCR, and TCRdb's table has in-frame clones only and misses some. Of roughly 60,000 clones listed, around 90% were seen once; the top ten hold 2.2%. Material for sequencing was PBMCs. This sequence joins TRBV4-1 and TRBJ1-1; possibly TRBD1 for D (6 bases). The source of this sequence is a woman aged 25-40 years in good health and CMV-seronegative. CDR3 DNA sequence: TGCGCCAGCAGCCGCCTACCCGGGACACCCATCACTGAAGCTTTCTTT. It encodes CASSRLPGTPITEAFF.